This entry is about one T cell receptor (beta chain). Its antigen is not identified. The CDR3 is 15 residues long. The V gene's germline CDR1 is MNHEY and CDR2 SMNVEV (reference sequence). The V end lost 2 bases, the J end lost 0 bases, and 8 bases lay between the germline ends. A single record per CDR3 protein comes from TCRdb applying MiXCR to the 5' RACE reads. This sample has hundreds of thousands of distinct CDR3 sequences, with more than 20% found just once. The entry originates in a study of CD8 T cells in ankylosing spondylitis. Broader study findings: Disease-linked clones reportedly concentrated significantly in matched ankylosing spondylitis synovial fluid.

The receptor's source is a female donor with ankylosing spondylitis or in good health (not recorded which). V is TRBV27 and J is TRBJ2-1, with D possibly TRBD2 on 5 matching bases. Material for sequencing was blood, either unsorted or a sorted T cell fraction (not recorded which). This CDR3 reads CASSLRRLSYNEQFF. The CDR3 bases are TGTGCCAGCAGTTTAAGGAGGCTCTCCTACAATGAGCAGTTCTTC.